These 10 T cell receptor beta chains share one sample of origin, sequenced in a study of shared clonotypes between healthy human individuals. Using immunoSEQ multiplex PCR, the repertoire was profiled, and TCRdb retains in-frame clones only, with some absent. The sample holds around 1,000,000 clones; approximately 80% are singletons and the top ten take 0.89%. Sequencing input: memory CD4+ T cells from PBMCs. As to subset: CD45RA-negative fraction. These receptor sequences come from a man aged 18 to 29 in good health. Some clones in this sample may be carry-over from other donors' samples.

The rearrangement links TRBV28 to TRBJ1-5; no definite D call. CDR3 length: 14 amino acids. Germline V gene lookup returns CDR1 MDHEN and CDR2 SYDVKM. Trimming removed 4 bases at V and 1 base at J, with 8 bases between. DNA for the CDR3: TGTGCCAGCAGTTGGGCAGGCAGCAATCAGCCCCAGCATTTT. Translated: CASSWAGSNQPQHF.

This clone has only a few counts. The junction differs from germline at one of its ends, possibly a read error. The J gene is TRBJ1-1, the V gene TRBV5-1; D possibly corresponds to TRBD1 (6 bases). The CDR3 is 14 amino acids. Germline CDR1 and CDR2: SGHRS and YFSETQ. The CDR3 DNA is TGCGCCAGCAGCTTGGCGGGGGCGGACACTGAATCTTTCTTT. It translates to CASSLAGADTESFF.

The chain employs TRBV27 and TRBJ2-2; no definite D call. The CDR3 is 13 amino acids. Trimming removed 6 bases from V and 9 bases from J, with 14 bases in between. Germline-derived CDR1 and CDR2 are MNHEY and SMNVEV (reference sequence). Written as DNA, the CDR3 is TGTGCCAGCAGCCTTTTACTTTCCCGGGAGCTGTTTTTT. Its protein product is CASSLLLSRELFF.

The chain joins TRBV7-2 to TRBJ1-2, with D unresolved. The germline gives CDR1 SGHTA, CDR2 FQGNSA. Deletions cut 5 bases from V and 1 base from J, with 14 bases between. This CDR3 spans 15 amino acids. CDR3 bases: TGTGCCAGCAGCCAGGTGGTGGCAGTTAACTATGGCTACACCTTC. Translation gives CASSQVVAVNYGYTF.

The chain links TRBV4-1 to TRBJ2-5, with D perhaps being TRBD1 or TRBD2 (5 bases each). CDR3 length: 15 amino acids. The germline V gene encodes CDR1 MGHRA and CDR2 YSYEKL. Trimming shortened V by 0 bases and J by 5 bases, and 13 bases separated the two germline ends. The CDR3 sequence is CASSQERGARETQYF. DNA of the CDR3: TGCGCCAGCAGCCAAGAACGAGGGGCGCGTGAGACCCAGTACTTC.

Of note for this clone: The identical CDR3 is also encoded by other nucleotide sequences in the sample. The chain has TRBV7-9 and TRBJ2-7, with D possibly matching TRBD2 (5 bases). V was cut by 1 base and J by 3 bases, with 7 bases left in between. CDR1 is SEHNR and CDR2 is FQNEAQ in the germline V gene (reference sequence). CDR3 size: 13 residues. The CDR3 DNA is TGTGCCAGCAGCTTAGGTCGGGGCTACGAGCAGTACTTC. Protein product: CASSLGRGYEQYF.

For the CDR3, the DNA is TGTGCCAGCAGCCTGACTAGCGGGGATACAGATACGCAGTATTTT. Residues: CASSLTSGDTDTQYF. This sequence joins TRBV7-3 and TRBJ2-3; 11 nucleotides agree with TRBD2. This CDR3 has 15 residues. V shed 5 bases and J 3 bases; nucleotides not matched to a gene: 4. Per the germline V gene, CDR1 is SGHTA and CDR2 is FQGTGA.

The V gene is TRBV5-1, the J gene TRBJ2-1; unclear D gene. V was clipped by 6 bases and J by 8 bases, with 12 bases between them. CDR3 length equals 12 residues. Germline V gene lookup returns CDR1 SGHRS and CDR2 YFSETQ. The CDR3 is CASNLRRDEQFF. CDR3 in DNA: TGCGCCAGCAACCTCAGAAGGGATGAGCAGTTCTTC.

The chain joins TRBV21-1 to TRBJ1-1; TRBD1, as called in the table, went unchecked against the DNA. TRBV21-1 is assigned pseudogene status. CDR3 length: 13 residues. The CDR3, as DNA: TGTGCCAGCAGCAAAGCGACAGACAGGGGAGCTTTCTTT. Translated: CASSKATDRGAFF.

The chain recombines TRBV28 with TRBJ2-1; D is perhaps TRBD2 (6 bases). V dropped 8 bases and J dropped 12 bases, with 23 bases sitting between them. The CDR3 is 14 residues long. In germline, CDR1 is MDHEN, CDR2 SYDVKM. The CDR3 loop reads CASGTPLLNSVQFF. CDR3 sequence (DNA): TGTGCCAGCGGGACTCCCCTTTTGAACAGCGTGCAGTTCTTC. Using reference TRBV28 and TRBJ2-1 for the parts outside the CDR3, the full variable domain is DVKVTQSSRYLVKRTGEKVFLECVQDMDHENMFWYRQDPGLGLRLIYFSYDVKMKEKGDIPEGYSVSREKKERFSLILESASTNQTSMYLCASGTPLLNSVQFFGPGTRLTVL.